A single sample gave rise to the 21 T cell receptor beta chains below, sequenced in a study of T cells in tumors after PD-1 blockade. Assay: immunoSEQ multiplex PCR; the TCRdb copy retains only in-frame clones and omits some. The sample has some 25,000 clones; roughly four fifths are singletons. Material: PBMCs, obtained after anti-PD-1 treatment. These receptors all stem from a human donor with basal cell carcinoma.

This clone was observed once. V usage is TRBV6-5 and J usage is TRBJ1-1; no firm D call. CDR3 length equals 13 residues. V was cut by 4 bases and J by 5 bases, with 11 bases left in between. Per the germline V gene, CDR1 is MNHEY and CDR2 is SVGAGI. The CDR3 sequence: CASSFTYGTEAFF. For the CDR3, the DNA is TGTGCCAGCAGTTTCACGTACGGGACTGAAGCTTTCTTT.

This clone was observed once. The chain recombines TRBV27 with TRBJ2-3; TRBD1 matches at 10 bases. V dropped 3 bases and J dropped 6; count of bases not matched to a gene: 6. Germline loops: CDR1 MNHEY, CDR2 SMNVEV (reference sequence). The CDR3 extends over 15 amino acids. In DNA form, the CDR3 reads TGTGCCAGCAGTTTGGACAGGGGGTCATCGGATACGCAGTATTTT. As protein: CASSLDRGSSDTQYF.

The rearrangement links TRBV6-5 to TRBJ1-1, with 7 nucleotides matching TRBD1. Germline V gene data show CDR1 as MNHEY and CDR2 as SVGAGI. The J segment lost 4 bases and the V segment lost 8 bases, leaving 7 bases of the junction unmatched. The CDR3 extends over 13 amino acids. The DNA for the CDR3 is TGTGCCAGCGAGACAGGGAAGGGCACTGAAGCTTTCTTT. Its protein product is CASETGKGTEAFF.

V gene TRBV7-8 combines with J gene TRBJ2-2; 7 positions match TRBD2. The CDR3 runs 16 residues. Germline V CDR1 and CDR2: SGHVS, FQNEAQ. Trimming at V came to 2 bases and at J to 1 base, leaving 4 bases not matched to a gene. Here the CDR3 DNA reads TGTGCCAGCAGCTTATCGGAGCGGGGGAACACCGGGGAGCTGTTTTTT. It is translated as CASSLSERGNTGELFF.

The chain joins TRBV19 to TRBJ1-2; 8 nucleotides align to TRBD1. Germline CDR1 is LNHDA and CDR2 is SQIVND (reference sequence). V was clipped by 5 bases and J by 4 bases; unmatched bases: 6. The CDR3 length is 14 residues. In nucleotides, the CDR3 is TGTGCCAGTAGTTCCAGGGGGCCCCCCTATGGCTACACCTTC. Amino acid sequence: CASSSRGPPYGYTF.

This rearrangement joins TRBV7-6 to TRBJ2-3; 10 bases line up with TRBD1. Germline V gene lookup returns CDR1 SGHVS and CDR2 FNYEAQ. The CDR3 extends over 16 amino acids. V lost 1 base to trimming and J lost 1 base; unmatched junction nucleotides: 2. CDR3 nucleotides: TGTGCCAGCAGCTTAGGACAGGGGGCAGGCACAGATACGCAGTATTTT. The encoded protein is CASSLGQGAGTDTQYF.

The CDR3 nucleotides read TGTGCCAGCAGTTATGCAGACAAGAACTATGGCTACACCTTC. Translation: CASSYADKNYGYTF. The chain has TRBV6-5 and TRBJ1-2; D is unclear. The CDR3 has 14 amino acids. CDR1 is MNHEY, CDR2 SVGAGI, per germline. Trimming stripped 3 bases from V and 2 bases from J, with 10 bases between.

This chain uses TRBV5-6 with TRBJ2-4, with D hard to call. The V end was cut by 7 bases, the J end by 3 bases, with 11 bases between. Germline CDR1 and CDR2: SGHDT and YYEEEE. This CDR3 is built from 13 residues. CDR3 loop: CASGRWGKNIQYF. Written as DNA, the CDR3 is TGTGCCAGCGGGCGATGGGGCAAAAACATTCAGTACTTC.

J is TRBJ2-7 and V is TRBV11-3; possible D gene TRBD2, 5 bases. The CDR3 is made up of 14 amino acids. V lost 0 bases, J lost 3 bases, and 9 bases lay in between. CDR1 is SGHNT, CDR2 YENEEA, per germline. Written as DNA, the CDR3 is TGTGCCAGCAGCTTAGAAACCGGGGACTACGAGCAGTACTTC. Protein: CASSLETGDYEQYF.

The rearrangement joins TRBV7-9 to TRBJ2-3, with TRBD1 as a possible D gene (6 bases). Germline assignment: CDR1 SEHNR and CDR2 FQNEAQ (reference sequence). The ends were cut back, 5 bases at V and 3 bases at J, with 9 bases in the middle. The CDR3 loop spans 13 amino acids. The CDR3 bases are TGTGCCAGCAGCCGAGGGGGAACAGATACGCAGTATTTT. Translated: CASSRGGTDTQYF.

This clone was observed a handful of times. V and J are TRBV11-3 and TRBJ2-7, with D perhaps being TRBD1 or TRBD2 (5 bases each). Germline V gene sequence: CDR1 SGHNT, CDR2 YENEEA. V lost 5 bases and J 6 bases, leaving 11 bases between the germline ends. CDR3 length equals 12 residues. The CDR3 DNA reads TGTGCCAGCAGCAGCCACGGGGCCGAGCAGTACTTC. Protein sequence: CASSSHGAEQYF.

This clone was observed a handful of times. This sequence joins TRBV6-5 and TRBJ1-6; possible D gene TRBD1, 6 bases. The germline V gene encodes CDR1 MNHEY and CDR2 SVGAGI. V gave up 6 bases and J gave up 6 bases, with 12 bases separating them. The CDR3 consists of 14 residues. The CDR3: CASRSPGANSPLHF. The CDR3 coding sequence is TGTGCCAGCAGGTCGCCAGGGGCTAATTCACCCCTCCACTTT.

This chain joins TRBV2 and TRBJ2-2; TRBD2 agrees at 13 bases. The V gene end was trimmed by 5 bases and the J gene end by 4 bases; junction bases not matched to a gene: 1. The germline V gene encodes CDR1 SNHLY and CDR2 FYNNEI. The CDR3 is 15 residues long. For the CDR3, the DNA is TGTGCCAGCAGTAGGACTAGCGGGGGCACCGGGGAGCTGTTTTTT. Residues: CASSRTSGGTGELFF.

The CDR3 DNA sequence: TGTGCCAGCAGTATAGACAGGGGTAGTTTCTATGGCTACACCTTC. Residues: CASSIDRGSFYGYTF. This rearrangement joins TRBV6-5 to TRBJ1-2; 8 bases match TRBD1. With 5 bases clipped from V and 4 bases from J, the junction kept 9 bases outside the gene matches. The CDR3 loop spans 15 amino acids. CDR1 and CDR2 from the germline V gene are MNHEY and SVGAGI.

This sequence joins TRBV4-1 and TRBJ2-7, with D maybe TRBD1 (7 bases). Trimming shortened V by 4 bases and J by 3 bases, and 10 bases separated the two germline ends. Germline V gene lookup returns CDR1 MGHRA and CDR2 YSYEKL. The CDR3 runs to 13 residues. This CDR3 reads CASSRGTDYEQYF. The CDR3 DNA follows: TGCGCCAGCAGCCGCGGGACAGACTACGAGCAGTACTTC.

The chain uses TRBV2 and TRBJ2-7; D is unclear. From germline, CDR1 is SNHLY and CDR2 FYNNEI. This CDR3 spans 14 amino acids. Trimming pared 6 bases from V and 3 bases from J, leaving 15 bases between. This chain's CDR3 is CASRFTSTNYEQYF. Here the CDR3 DNA reads TGTGCCAGCAGATTTACATCCACTAACTACGAGCAGTACTTC.

The chain couples TRBV6-5 to TRBJ2-3; either TRBD1 or TRBD2 may supply D (5 bases each). The CDR3 covers 15 residues. With 6 bases removed from V and 2 bases from J, the gap between germline ends came to 15 bases. The germline gives CDR1 MNHEY, CDR2 SVGAGI. The CDR3, as DNA: TGTGCCAGCAGCCTCTCCGGGGCCCTCACAGATACGCAGTATTTT. Residues: CASSLSGALTDTQYF.

J is TRBJ1-3 and V is TRBV4-1, with 8 bases fitting TRBD1. The CDR3 has 16 amino acids. After removal of 0 bases from V and 5 bases from J, the junction contained 6 bases not matched to a gene. Germline CDR1 MGHRA, CDR2 YSYEKL. The CDR3 spells CASSQDDRTGRNTIYF. CDR3 nucleotide sequence: TGCGCCAGCAGCCAAGACGACCGGACAGGGCGAAACACCATATATTTT.

The chain recombines TRBV30 with TRBJ2-7; D may be TRBD2 (6 bases). The germline V and J ends were trimmed by 5 bases and 2 bases, with 16 bases remaining between them. The CDR3 sequence is 14 residues long. CDR1 and CDR2 from the germline V gene are GTSNPN and SVGIG (reference sequence). The CDR3 DNA reads as TGTGCCTGGCAATTCATCCGGGAGCCCTACGAGCAGTACTTC. This translates into CAWQFIREPYEQYF. Full variable domain (outside the CDR3, taken from reference TRBV30 and TRBJ2-7): SQTIHQWPATLVQPVGSPLSLECTVEGTSNPNLYWYRQAAGRGLQLLFYSVGIGQISSEVPQNLSASRPQDRQFILSSKKLLLSDSGFYLCAWQFIREPYEQYFGPGTRLTVT.

This chain links TRBV6-2 or TRBV6-3 with TRBJ1-2, with a weak D call TRBD1 (6 bases). The CDR3 is made up of 15 amino acids. V shed 4 bases and J shed 4 bases, with 16 bases lying between them. Germline V gives CDR1 MNHEY, CDR2 SVGEGT. This CDR3 reads CASSSNRVLSYGYTF. CDR3 DNA sequence: TGTGCCAGCAGTTCAAACAGGGTTCTGAGCTATGGCTACACCTTC.

The CDR3 loop reads CASSQRTGPNEKLFF. CDR3 DNA sequence: TGTGCCAGCAGCCAAAGGACAGGCCCTAATGAAAAACTGTTTTTT. This chain links TRBV3-1 (or the pseudogene TRBV3-2) with TRBJ1-4; 7 bases are a match to TRBD1. This CDR3 comprises 15 residues. The V gene end was trimmed by 2 bases and the J gene end by 3 bases; junction bases not matched to a gene: 3. The germline V gene has CDR1 LGHDT and CDR2 YNNKEL (reference sequence).